These T cell receptor beta chains were read from a single sample in a study of cytomegalovirus exposure and HLA in healthy donors. Repertoires were generated with immunoSEQ multiplex PCR, while TCRdb's copy carries only in-frame clones and drops some. The sample has over 150,000 clones, 82% seen once. Sequenced sample: PBMCs. These receptors all stem from a woman aged 45-59 years in good health and CMV-seropositive. The CDR3 runs from the conserved cysteine through the conserved F or W.

cdr3_length: 20
v_call: TRBV1
j_call: TRBJ2-2
cdr3_aa: CTSSRNTGTSGAANTGELFF

cdr3_length: 15
v_call: TRBV11-3
j_call: TRBJ2-7
cdr3_aa: CASSFGTGGSYEQYF

cdr3_length: 17
v_call: TRBV10-3
j_call: TRBJ2-1
cdr3_aa: CAISRLVGTSGYNEQFF

cdr3_length: 16
v_call: TRBV7-9
j_call: TRBJ2-2
cdr3_aa: CASSPGSGDRTGELFF

cdr3_length: 14
v_call: TRBV28
j_call: TRBJ1-1
cdr3_aa: CASNPGTGLTEAFF

cdr3_length: 16
v_call: TRBV5-8
j_call: TRBJ2-3
cdr3_aa: CASILDRQFGTDTQYF

cdr3_length: 14
v_call: TRBV19
j_call: TRBJ1-1
cdr3_aa: CASSIMTGGTEAFF

cdr3_length: 17
v_call: TRBV7-8
j_call: TRBJ1-2
cdr3_aa: CASSLAGTGSGNYGYTF

cdr3_length: 15
v_call: TRBV5-6
j_call: TRBJ2-3
cdr3_aa: CASSLGRFTTDTQYF

cdr3_length: 15
v_call: TRBV7-2
j_call: TRBJ2-3
cdr3_aa: CASSLRQPYTDTQYF

cdr3_length: 14
v_call: TRBV5-4
j_call: TRBJ2-3
cdr3_aa: CASSSPRYADTQYF

cdr3_length: 15
v_call: TRBV6-1
j_call: TRBJ2-5
cdr3_aa: CASSELGGNQETQYF

cdr3_length: 13
v_call: TRBV14
j_call: TRBJ2-7
cdr3_aa: CASSHGGPYEQYF

cdr3_length: 16
v_call: TRBV5-6
j_call: TRBJ1-2
cdr3_aa: CASSFPGERGLYGYTF

cdr3_length: 11
v_call: TRBV5-6
j_call: TRBJ2-7
cdr3_aa: CASFREGEQYF

cdr3_length: 12
v_call: TRBV2
j_call: TRBJ1-2
cdr3_aa: CASSRQGWGYTF

cdr3_length: 17
v_call: TRBV28
j_call: TRBJ2-7
cdr3_aa: CASSSQQNIGESYEQYF

cdr3_length: 11
v_call: TRBV27
j_call: TRBJ2-7
cdr3_aa: CASGLGYEQYF

cdr3_length: 15
v_call: TRBV4-1
j_call: TRBJ2-3
cdr3_aa: CASSQDGGSTDTQYF

cdr3_length: 15
v_call: TRBV10-2
j_call: TRBJ1-3
cdr3_aa: CASSEVGESGNTIYF

cdr3_length: 14
v_call: TRBV10-2
j_call: TRBJ1-5
cdr3_aa: CASSEGASNQPQHF

cdr3_length: 15
v_call: TRBV10-3
j_call: TRBJ2-3
cdr3_aa: CAISDMGGQTDTQYF

cdr3_length: 15
v_call: TRBV11-2
j_call: TRBJ2-5
cdr3_aa: CASSLNSGGPETQYF

cdr3_length: 15
v_call: TRBV7-2
j_call: TRBJ1-1
cdr3_aa: CASSLVGQGVSEAFF